This TCR beta chain came from a study of T cells after yellow fever vaccination. Points from the study as a whole: Among all clonotypes, a small share was observed in both CD4 and CD8 compartments.

V was pared by 4 bases and J by 1 base, with 5 bases of the junction left unmatched. The CDR3 consists of 15 residues. The germline V gene encodes CDR1 SEHNR and CDR2 FQNEAQ (reference sequence). TCRdb redid the calling of the 5' RACE reads with MiXCR, one entry per CDR3 protein. Altogether 200,000 to 250,000 distinct CDR3 sequences are present, 3% to 4% being singletons, with the ten largest covering 3.2%. Points on this clonotype: Its antigen remains unidentified.

The specimen comprised CD4+ T cells sorted from PBMCs, sampled 10 days after the yellow fever booster vaccination. V gene TRBV7-9 combines with J gene TRBJ1-1; 8 bases line up with TRBD1. This receptor was identified in a man between 18 and 35 years old who received the YFV17D yellow fever vaccine. DNA for the CDR3: TGTGCCAGCAGCTGGGACAGGAGCCGGAACACTGAAGCTTTCTTT. Encoded protein: CASSWDRSRNTEAFF.